This T cell receptor beta chain emerged from a study of blood T cell repertoires in COVID-19. Study-level background: PBMCs, B-cell-depleted T cells, or T cells provided the cDNA or gDNA that made up the material.

Per the germline V gene, CDR1 is LNHDA and CDR2 is SQIVND (reference sequence). The CDR3 runs 15 residues. The V end lost 6 bases, the J end lost 0 bases, and 14 bases lay between the germline ends. Only in-frame clones appear in the TCRdb table, and some are missing; sequencing was by immunoSEQ multiplex PCR. This table holds approximately 280,000 clones, over 75% found once. The clonotype comes from a man aged 18 to 35 with active or convalescent COVID-19. Material for sequencing was peripheral blood. The V call is TRBV19, the J call TRBJ1-2; D call uncertain. CDR3 protein: CASSPSWAPNYGYTF. CDR3 sequence (DNA): TGTGCCAGTAGCCCTTCTTGGGCTCCTAACTATGGCTACACCTTC.